This T cell receptor beta chain emerged from a study of blood T cell repertoires in COVID-19 (dated by TCRdb to 2018 to 2020). In terms of the full investigation: Collaborator samples came from the United States, Italy and Spain and covered acute and convalescent phases of COVID-19. The samples were drawn from the first 160 participants of the ongoing ImmuneRACE study and from about 1,200 subjects provided by 6 global collaborators. The material from the prospective study consisted of cDNA or gDNA derived from T cells, B-cell-depleted T cells, or PBMCs. A de-identified subject ID, COVID-19 status, age in years and sex were almost always included in the sample metadata. A freely available public database, intended as a resource for researchers studying the immune response to SARS-CoV-2, is where the repertoires were released. Subjects who had been exposed to COVID-19, were actively infected with it, or had recovered from it provided the deeply sampled blood TCRbeta repertoires that made up the dataset. HLA class I and class II types, where available, came from metadata supplied by the sample provider rather than from assay-based typing.

TCRbeta CDR3 regions were amplified from genomic DNA using the immunoSEQ Assay, a bias-controlled multiplex PCR. In the original analysis: The number of nucleated cells in each sample was estimated from the amplification of reference gene primers within the assay. Sequence reads were collapsed and filtered to measure the absolute abundance of every unique TCRbeta CDR3 rearrangement. For each sample, productive Simpson clonality was calculated as the square root of Simpson's diversity index over productive rearrangements. As stored in TCRdb, this immuneACCESS dataset retains in-frame rearrangements with V and J assigned. A fraction of the clones does not appear; measured against another copy, unresolved V genes explain less than half of the discrepancy, and the remainder lacks a known reason. Clone size and V and J calls were adopted from that table, with D and trimming inferred from the DNA. The sample records tens of thousands of clones, approximately 83% of which are singletons. The ten top clones hold under 35% of the sample.

The germline V and J ends show losses of 3 bases and 0 bases respectively, and no gene match explains 5 bases of the junction. Measured from the cysteine to the phenylalanine, the CDR3 is 15 residues long. Only the CDR3 part of the read is kept: 45 bases, read in frame from the first base. Sequences MDHEN (CDR1) and SYDVKM (CDR2) are obtained from the germline V gene. Results and caveats for the whole study, not just this receptor: The amount of clinical and demographic metadata varied by source and participant and was provided uncurated.

In its sample, this clone was seen once. No antigen is known for it. No base-level quality is on record; no much larger clone is a single base apart. Whole blood was collected in K2EDTA tubes by collaborating institutions according to the institutions' own protocols. For TCRbeta analysis, collaborator samples were shipped as frozen whole blood, as isolated PBMCs, or as DNA extracted from either sample type. Sequenced material: peripheral blood. Recombination linked TRBV28 to TRBJ2-7; 7 bases in between match TRBD2. The receptor's source is a woman aged 80 or over with acute or convalescent COVID-19. The DNA reads TGTGCCAGCAGTTTCCCGGGAGGCCTCTCCTACGAGCAGTACTTC. This sequence encodes CASSFPGGLSYEQYF.